This T cell receptor beta chain was captured by sequencing in a study of blood T cell repertoires in COVID-19. Turning to the study itself: From T cells, B-cell-depleted T cells, or PBMCs came the material, which was cDNA or gDNA.

Per the study methods: Estimated nucleated cell counts came from reference gene primer amplification. The assay was immunoSEQ multiplex PCR, and TCRdb's table has in-frame clones only and misses some. V and J calls and clone size follow that table, whereas D and trimming were derived from the DNA. The table has tens of thousands of clones, about 88% seen once. Sequencing used peripheral blood. The sequence derives from a man between 65 and 85 years old with acute or convalescent COVID-19.

DNA of the CDR3: TGTGCCACCAGCAGAGGGGGAGACAGGGTGGTTAGCCAGCCCCAGCATTTT. It codes for CATSRGGDRVVSQPQHF. V and J are TRBV15 and TRBJ1-5, with 7 bases identical to TRBD1. The V gene end was trimmed by 1 base and the J gene end by 7 bases; junction bases not matched to a gene: 13. The CDR3 consists of 17 residues. CDR1 and CDR2 (germline): LNHNV, YYDKDF (reference sequence). Full variable domain (remainder filled in from reference TRBV15 and TRBJ1-5): DAMVIQNPRYQVTQFGKPVTLSCSQTLNHNVMYWYQQKSSQAPKLLFHYYDKDFNNEADTPDNFQSRRPNTSFCFLDIRSPGLGDTAMYLCATSRGGDRVVSQPQHFGDGTRLSIL.